This TCR beta chain is from a study of blood T cells in healthy people across ages. The CDR3 is 14 amino acids. Germline V gene lookup returns CDR1 SGHTA and CDR2 FQGNSA. General observations from the study: Expanded clonotype shifts may have been confounded, as the donors had an unknown CMV status. The study regarded diversity estimates from one million T cells as underestimates.

With regard to this clonotype: What it binds is not known. At one of its ends the junction is not consistent with the germline gene, which may arise from a read error.

Together with a sample-barcoded 5' primer, a J-beta primer mix was included in a second PCR lasting about 6 to 11 cycles. Each cDNA molecule was tagged by a template-switch adaptor with 12 random nucleotides. MiXCR was run by TCRdb on the 5' RACE reads, yielding one entry per CDR3 protein. The table records roughly 800,000 distinct CDR3 sequences, 55% to 75% of them present only once. This TCR came from a man aged 25-45 years in good health. The genes are TRBV7-2 and TRBJ2-4; 9 bases fit TRBD1. The J call is uncertain, as TRBJ2-5 better fits the DNA end. Sequenced sample: blood. CDR3 in DNA: TGTGCCAGCTGCTTAGGGACAGGGACGGAGACCCAGTACTTC. Translated: CASCLGTGTETQYF.